This T cell receptor (beta chain) was recorded in a study of T cell responses to AZD1222 COVID-19 vaccine. With regard to this clone: Its antigen is not known. Other DNA sequences from this sample encode an identical CDR3 as well.

The table came from immunoSEQ multiplex PCR; TCRdb's copy has only in-frame clones and leaves some out. The sample has 80,000 to 90,000 clones, about 89% seen once; the top ten hold 5%. The CDR3 totals 14 residues. V was clipped by 2 bases and J by 7 bases, with 10 bases between them. The germline V gene encodes CDR1 SGHRS and CDR2 YFSETQ. Study-level points and caveats: Spike as a whole was targeted by vaccine-associated CD4 TCRs, dominant at 160-218 and 743-854. White British donors predominated, females outnumbered males, and clonal diversity was possibly underestimated.

The source material was peripheral blood, sampled 28 days after the second AZD1222 dose. The chain joins TRBV5-1 to TRBJ1-6; a weak D match, TRBD1 (5 bases). This TCR was sampled from an adult who received the AZD1222 COVID-19 vaccine. CDR3 loop: CASSLGTGNSPLHF. Here the CDR3 DNA reads TGCGCCAGCAGCTTAGGGACGGGGAATTCACCCCTCCACTTT. The full variable domain, its missing parts supplied by reference TRBV5-1 and TRBJ1-6, is KAGVTQTPRYLIKTRGQQVTLSCSPISGHRSVSWYQQTPGQGLQFLFEYFSETQRNKGNFPGRFSGRQFSNSRSEMNVSTLELGDSALYLCASSLGTGNSPLHFGNGTRLTVT.